This T cell receptor beta chain originates from a study of cytomegalovirus exposure and HLA in healthy donors (dated by TCRdb to about 2017). The study in broad terms: An earlier analysis of 587 of the donors reported over 250 Gb of sequence data and about 120 million unique TCR beta sequences obtained from some 170 million T cells. Donor age, sex, ethnicity and CMV serostatus were compiled together with the repertoire data. All discovery cohort repertoires had been generated using a single sequencing platform. Across around 400 genotyped donors of the cohort, an average of about 240,000 unique TCR beta nucleotide sequences per donor were sequenced, and about a sixth of those sequences were non-productive. The study profiled the T cell repertoires of about 640 subjects by immunosequencing and related them to cytomegalovirus serostatus. To study patterns of TCR occurrence, a later analysis re-analyzed previously published TCR beta repertoires from more than 550 donors and added high-resolution HLA genotyping. Roughly five DR-DQ haplotypes were handled as single units for association and clustering, since linkage in the cohort was strong. An earlier analysis of several hundred of the donors applied high-throughput TCR beta sequencing to assess whether each TCR beta V gene segment acted as functional or pseudogenic. Rather than using new phenotypic data, the later analysis identified candidate immune exposures from TCR beta sequences and from how often those sequences occurred across donors. A later genetic analysis took genome-wide SNP genotypes for about three fifths of the 666 donors and used that subset as a discovery cohort. To predict cytomegalovirus infection status, the study brought together high-throughput TCR immunosequencing, statistical association of individual TCRs with disease status, and machine learning. HLA typing included class I and class II loci at four-digit resolution. The study aimed to test whether cataloging public T cell receptors could reveal signatures of past pathogen exposure. Of the roughly 400 genotyped donors, 75% to 85% were placed in the genetic ancestry cluster associated with self-reported Caucasian donors. Along with the approximately 670-subject first cohort, a separate validation cohort of roughly 110 different subjects was used. An early release that covered roughly 600 HLA-typed donors contained approximately 320 gigabases of sequencing data and tens of millions of unique TCR sequences. Typing coverage differed by locus: A, B, C, DRB1 and DQB1 were typed in about 629-640 donors, DQA1 in 500 to 550, DPA1 in around 610, and DPB1 in just under 480. Summary of the overall study and its limitations: The only immune exposure information available for the cohort was CMV serostatus. The presence/absence analyses assumed that sequencing depth was roughly uniform across donors, and that assumption may not be true. When HLA alleles, especially DR and DQ, strongly co-occurred, attributing TCR associations to individual alleles was difficult. In a later genetic analysis, fewer N-insertions in productive TCRs were reported among donors in an Asian-associated ancestry cluster than the approximately 710-donor mean. According to the authors, the approach could potentially be generalized to other disease states and immunological phenotypes. The sequencing pipeline was judged likely to have produced a cluster of highly shared sequence variants as a technical artifact. A further reported finding was that TCR beta sequences accurately predicted the HLA-A and HLA-B alleles for most subjects in the first cohort. V-gene and J-gene trimming of TCR beta chains was associated with a missense DCLRE1C variant in a later genetic analysis, and the association was replicated in an independent cohort. In vitro tests confirmed that three of the cytomegalovirus-associated TCR beta chains recognize cytomegalovirus antigens. In a later analysis, most CMV-associated TCR beta chains were found to appear HLA-restricted, with HLA associations seemingly driven largely by CMV exposure. An earlier analysis of some 560 of the donors showed that most TCR beta V segments appeared in productive rearrangements either about 90% or about 30% of the time, which broadly matched IMGT annotations. Most TCR sequences were observed very rarely across donors, whereas some public TCRs were present in many individuals. This cohort had only TCR beta chains sequenced, and the lack of alpha or paired-chain data limited which features could be detected. A later analysis found that HLA-associated TCR beta chains were more clonally expanded and had lower generation probabilities than equally common non-associated chains. Linkage disequilibrium might explain the correlated functional status among segregating V segments, but an unknown experimental factor could not be excluded. A total of 150 to 200 TCR beta chains were listed by the study as associated with cytomegalovirus. According to a later analysis, TCR association rates differed among HLA loci, with DRB1 alleles showing the most associated TCRs and HLA-C alleles showing the fewest. Because HLA typing was missing for some donors at each locus, association tests included only the typed subset. Over 15 rarely observed V segments, including chromosome 9 orphons, were excluded from the earlier analysis of several hundred of the donors because counts were too low. Specific HLA alleles were associated with roughly 16,000 TCR beta sequences at a false discovery rate of 0.05 in a later analysis. Because the 87-base-pair reads could not distinguish some IMGT-functional V segments, including TRBV6-2 and TRBV6-3, those segments were excluded. According to a later analysis, parvovirus B19, influenza, CMV and Epstein-Barr virus appeared linked to several top co-occurrence clusters. The classifier was reported to diagnose cytomegalovirus status with high specificity and sensitivity in both the original and validation cohorts.

In regard to this clone: The clone's antigen remains unknown. Base qualities are not at hand, and no much larger clone is one base apart.

In total, 600 or so healthy bone marrow donors made up the cohort. At the time of sampling, every cohort member was nominally healthy, though immune exposures that went unrecorded were likely present. The donor was CMV seropositive and was included in the group of almost 300 seropositive cohort members. A peripheral blood sample was provided by each donor, and peripheral blood mononuclear cells were used for TCR beta sequencing. The Qiagen DNeasy Blood Extraction Kit was used to extract genomic DNA from the blood cell samples. The trim is 1 base for V and 7 bases for J, with a gap of 5 bases between the germline ends. The CDR3 starts with the cysteine, ends with the phenylalanine, and has 13 residues. Only the CDR3 portion is preserved as DNA: 39 bases, with reading frame beginning at the first base. The germline V gene specifies SGHTA as CDR1 and FQGNSA as CDR2. The method was the immunoSEQ multiplex PCR assay. For the multiplex PCR, a mixture combining 60 forward primers for TCR Vbeta segments and 13 reverse primers for TCR Jbeta segments was used. A multiplex PCR assay on genomic DNA amplified the CDR3 region of rearranged TCR beta genes. The Illumina HiSeq System was used to sequence the amplified TCR beta libraries as 87-base-pair reads. The study's own analysis went as follows. A later analysis counted tens of millions of unique TCR beta chains across the 666 repertoires, and around 12 million of these chains were shared by at least two donors. A nearest-neighbor algorithm error-corrected the raw reads and collapsed the reads into unique sequences, merging closely related sequences to remove PCR and sequencing errors. V, D and J gene segments were assigned by aligning CDR3 sequences to IMGT reference sequences. For a sequence to be retained, at least a six-nucleotide match to both a V gene segment and a J gene segment was required. Rearrangements were classified as productive when the CDR3 lacked stop codons and remained in frame with V and J, and all other rearrangements were classified as non-productive. Following IMGT convention, CDR3 was defined as the stretch from the second conserved V-encoded cysteine to the conserved J-encoded phenylalanine. The earlier analysis of 500 to 750 of the donors excluded any sequence lacking an unambiguous match to a single V gene segment. In an earlier analysis of about 590 of the donors, a V segment was called functional when productive rearrangements were above 56.7%, and segregating when the standard deviation between donors exceeded 5%. To diagnose cytomegalovirus status from the catalog of TCR beta chain sequences, a statistical classification framework was built. V and J gene assignment, in a later analysis, came from comparing TCR nucleotide sequences with IMGT/GENE-DB human TR gene sequences. The TCRdist pipeline was used in a later analysis to assign CDR3 sequences and most-parsimonious VDJ recombination scenarios. A later analysis defined each TCR beta chain by its CDR3 amino acid sequence plus V-gene family, and excluded reads lacking a unique V-gene family. A later analysis removed roughly 590 highly shared, low-generation-probability nucleotide sequences to deal with suspected cross-contamination and a sequencing artifact. In a later analysis, a clonal expansion index was calculated for each public chain from normalized within-repertoire ranks of inferred template counts. Generation probabilities in a later analysis came from a VDJ recombination model fitted to out-of-frame rearrangements, and those results were checked against IGoR. Hypergeometric tests were used in a later analysis to score TCR-TCR, TCR-HLA and TCR-CMV co-occurrence, with a repertoire-size bias correction applied to the TCR pairs. In a later analysis, false discovery rates were estimated by permuting HLA or CMV assignments 20 times. In a later analysis, co-occurring TCRs were grouped with DBSCAN, and TCRdist sequence similarity was added when clustering was performed within HLA-allele-positive subsets. For co-occurrence clustering, repertoires with fewer than 30,000 or more than 120,000 public chains were excluded, along with 5 or 6 repertoires with anomalous nucleotide sharing. TCRdb provides this immuneACCESS table in a form limited to in-frame rearrangements. Some clones are lacking; in checked studies, under half of them reflect an unresolved V gene, and why the rest are absent is not known. V, J and clone size are those of that table, while D and trimming were read from the DNA. The sample table holds more than 95,000 clones, of which over 60% were seen once. The ten largest clonotypes hold 3.5% to 4.5% of the sample.

The sequence joins TRBV7-2 to TRBJ1-6; no D gene is confidently identified. The clonotype originates from a man aged 30 to 45 in good health and CMV-seropositive. Specimen: PBMCs. The nucleotide sequence is TGTGCCAGCAGCTTAGTTCCAAATTCACCCCTCCACTTT. Translated, it gives CASSLVPNSPLHF.